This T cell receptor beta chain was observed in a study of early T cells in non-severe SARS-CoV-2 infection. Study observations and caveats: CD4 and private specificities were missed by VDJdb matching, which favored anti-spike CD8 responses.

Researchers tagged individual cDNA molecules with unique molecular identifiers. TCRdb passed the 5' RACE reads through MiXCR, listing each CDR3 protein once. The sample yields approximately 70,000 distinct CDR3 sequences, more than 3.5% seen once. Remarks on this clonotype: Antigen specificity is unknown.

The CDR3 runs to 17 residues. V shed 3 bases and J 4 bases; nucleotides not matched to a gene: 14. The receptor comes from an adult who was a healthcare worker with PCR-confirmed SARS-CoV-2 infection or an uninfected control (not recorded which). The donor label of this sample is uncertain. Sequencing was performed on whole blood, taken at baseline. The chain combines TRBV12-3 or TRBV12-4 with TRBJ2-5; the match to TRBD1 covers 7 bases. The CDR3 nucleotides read TGTGCCAGCAGTTTTGATACGACAGGGACGATATCAGAGACCCAGTACTTC. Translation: CASSFDTTGTISETQYF.